This TCR beta chain is drawn from a study of metastatic and nonmetastatic thyroid tumors. On the study more broadly: Both malignant and benign thyroid patients supplied peripheral blood and tumor or nodule tissue samples, across which the repertoires of these patients were then compared. Notes on the study in general: Significantly higher TCR beta diversity was reportedly seen in malignant thyroid tumors than benign nodules, in blood and tumor.

Germline V gene data show CDR1 as LNHDA and CDR2 as SQIVND (reference sequence). CDR3 length equals 16 residues. V lost 1 base and J lost 2, with 12 bases in between. At least ten counts were recorded for this clone. No antigen is known for it. The entire patient cohort was treatment-naive prior to thyroid surgery. Authors' analysis steps: Differences in CDR3 between clinicopathological groups were drawn on to build a classifier intended to discriminate distant-metastatic papillary thyroid cancer patients. TCRdb re-analyzed the PCR reads through MiXCR. For this entry, the V and J calls and clone size follow TCRdb and not the study's own pipeline. The data show about 19,000 clones, 15% to 20% seen once.

The chain carries TRBV19 and TRBJ1-5; D gene uncertain. This clonotype originated in a male donor with papillary thyroid cancer or a benign thyroid nodule (not recorded which). Some clones in this sample may be carry-over from other donors' samples. Sequences were obtained from blood. CDR3 sequence reads: CASSIAGFRGNQPQHF. The CDR3 bases are TGTGCCAGTAGTATAGCGGGGTTTCGAGGCAATCAGCCCCAGCATTTT.